Reported below is one T cell receptor beta chain. Using its own MiXCR run on the RT-PCR reads, TCRdb lists one record per CDR3 protein. The data show some 90,000 distinct CDR3 sequences, with roughly 50% seen just once and around 55% held by the top ten. Germline-derived CDR1 and CDR2 are SEHNR and FQNEAQ (reference sequence). The V end was cut by 5 bases, the J end by 0 bases, with 14 bases between. This CDR3 region has 16 residues. These data originate in a study of patients and donors after allogeneic stem cell transplantation. This chain joins TRBV7-9 and TRBJ1-5; maybe TRBD1 (6 bases). The source of this sequence is a human donor who was either an allogeneic HSCT recipient or a stem cell or donor lymphocyte infusion donor (not recorded which). It is not recorded whose cells these are; they may come from a transplant donor. Material: blood, either unsorted or a sorted T cell fraction (not recorded which). In DNA, the CDR3 is TGTGCCAGCAGCGGAGGGGGAGTAAATAGCAATCAGCCCCAGCATTTT. Protein: CASSGGGVNSNQPQHF.